Below, 18 T cell receptor beta chains from the same sample are listed, as sequenced in a study of blood T cell repertoires in COVID-19. Clones were sequenced by immunoSEQ multiplex PCR, and TCRdb holds only the in-frame ones, with some missing. This sample yields some 520,000 clones, of which 89% are seen a single time; about 0.91% belongs to the top ten. Sequencing input: peripheral blood. The origin of the receptors is a man younger than 35 with COVID-19, enrolled during active disease.

The rearrangement joins TRBV19 to TRBJ2-7, with 7 bases fitting TRBD2. CDR3 length equals 15 residues. The germline V gene has CDR1 LNHDA and CDR2 SQIVND (reference sequence). The V gene end was trimmed by 5 bases and the J gene end by 2 bases; junction bases not matched to a gene: 9. CDR3 nucleotide sequence: TGTGCCAGTAGTCCGTGGAGCGGGGCCCCCTACGAGCAGTACTTC. This encodes CASSPWSGAPYEQYF.

The chain has TRBV30 and TRBJ2-1, with TRBD1 as a possible D gene (6 bases). Trimming left V 2 bases short and J 0 bases short, with 20 bases between. This CDR3 spans 18 amino acids. Germline V CDR1 and CDR2: GTSNPN, SVGIG (reference sequence). CDR3 region: CAWSPPRQAKSSYNEQFF. CDR3 DNA: TGTGCCTGGAGTCCCCCCAGACAGGCTAAGAGCTCCTACAATGAGCAGTTCTTC.

The rearrangement joins TRBV5-1 to TRBJ2-7; 7 bases are shared with TRBD1. J lost 0 bases, V lost 7 bases, and 7 bases had no gene match. There are 14 residues in the CDR3. Germline V gene data show CDR1 as SGHRS and CDR2 as YFSETQ. CDR3 in DNA: TGCGCCAGCGGCGACAGGGTGAACTCCTACGAGCAGTACTTC. This translates into CASGDRVNSYEQYF.

The chain combines TRBV24-1 with TRBJ1-4; TRBD1 might be the D (5 bases). The CDR3 loop spans 13 amino acids. Trimming removed 10 bases from V and 4 bases from J, with 12 bases in between. Germline V gene sequence: CDR1 KGHDR, CDR2 SFDVKD. CDR3 nucleotide sequence: TGTGCCACGGGGGGGAGACATAATGAAAAACTGTTTTTT. Its translation: CATGGRHNEKLFF.

This clone was recorded at least ten times. J is TRBJ2-2 and V is TRBV30, with 8 positions matching TRBD2. CDR1 and CDR2 (germline): GTSNPN, SVGIG (reference sequence). The CDR3 length is 17 residues. The J segment lost 1 base and the V segment lost 3 bases, leaving 10 bases of the junction unmatched. The CDR3: CAWRSRPGLGNTGELFF. CDR3 sequence (DNA): TGTGCCTGGAGATCAAGACCGGGACTAGGGAACACCGGGGAGCTGTTTTTT.

The rearrangement uses TRBV2 and TRBJ2-7; 10 bases match TRBD1. The germline gives CDR1 SNHLY, CDR2 FYNNEI. The CDR3 contains 14 residues. The V gene end was trimmed by 7 bases and the J gene end by 0 bases; junction bases not matched to a gene: 3. The CDR3 DNA reads as TGTGCCAGCAACGGACAGGGGGGCTCCTACGAGCAGTACTTC. It codes for CASNGQGGSYEQYF.

The chain has TRBV9 and TRBJ2-1; 11 bases are shared with TRBD2. V shed 3 bases, J shed 3 bases, and the junction held 11 bases outside the gene matches. The CDR3 consists of 18 residues. From germline, CDR1 is SGDLS and CDR2 YYNGEE. The CDR3 here is CASSETSGKRGVYNEQFF. For the CDR3, the DNA is TGTGCCAGCAGCGAGACTAGCGGGAAGAGAGGTGTCTACAATGAGCAGTTCTTC.

Regarding this clone: One end of the junction is discordant with germline, which a read error may explain. The chain uses TRBV5-5 and TRBJ2-3; TRBD2 matches 8 bases. Germline V gene lookup returns CDR1 SGHKS and CDR2 YYEKEE (reference sequence). The CDR3 extends over 14 amino acids. The CDR3 coding sequence is TGTGCCAGCAGCTTGGGGACTAGCATAGATACGCAGTATTTT. Protein product: CASSLGTSIDTQYF.

V is TRBV11-3 and J is TRBJ1-1; possibly TRBD1 for D (6 bases). The CDR3 contains 14 residues. The germline CDR1 and CDR2 sequences are SGHNT and YENEEA. The germline V and J ends were trimmed by 6 bases and 5 bases, with 16 bases remaining between them. The CDR3 nucleotides read TGTGCCAGCAGGAACAGGGCGCTGGGGACTGAAGCTTTCTTT. Translation gives CASRNRALGTEAFF. Looking up the rest from reference TRBV11-3 and TRBJ1-1 gives the full variable domain: EAGVVQSPRYKIIEKKQPVAFWCNPISGHNTLYWYLQNLGQGPELLIRYENEEAVDDSQLPKDRFSAERLKGVDSTLKIQPAELGDSAVYLCASRNRALGTEAFFGQGTRLTVV.

The gene calls are TRBV29-1 and TRBJ1-4; 9 bases map to TRBD1. Germline V gene data show CDR1 as SQVTM and CDR2 as ANQGSEA. V lost 0 bases, J lost 5 bases, and 4 bases stayed unmatched. The length of the CDR3 is 15 residues. CDR3 nucleotides: TGCAGCGTTGAAGATCGAGGGACAGGGAATGAAAAACTGTTTTTT. Translated, it gives CSVEDRGTGNEKLFF.

This chain links TRBV4-1 with TRBJ2-7, with D unresolved. Germline V gives CDR1 MGHRA, CDR2 YSYEKL. Trimming left V 3 bases short and J 3 bases short, with 9 bases between. This CDR3 spans 13 amino acids. DNA of the CDR3: TGCGCCAGCAGCCACCTGGCAGACTACGAGCAGTACTTC. Its protein is CASSHLADYEQYF.

The genes are TRBV21-1 and TRBJ1-1; whether TRBD1, the table's D call, matches the DNA was not checked. TRBV21-1 corresponds to a pseudogene. This CDR3 has 14 residues. CDR3 sequence (DNA): TGTGCCAGCAGCAAACGAAAGGGGGCGGGTGAAGCTTTCTTT. Amino acid sequence: CASSKRKGAGEAFF.

The chain carries TRBV7-8 and TRBJ2-7; TRBD2 agrees at 7 bases. Trimming removed 1 base from V and 4 bases from J; junction bases left unmatched: 4. CDR1 is SGHVS, CDR2 FQNEAQ, per germline. CDR3 length equals 14 residues. CDR3 sequence reads: CASSLGSGYYEQYF. DNA of the CDR3: TGTGCCAGCAGCTTAGGTAGCGGGTATTACGAGCAGTACTTC.

The V gene is TRBV2, the J gene TRBJ2-5; a possible D gene is TRBD1 (6 bases). Germline V gives CDR1 SNHLY, CDR2 FYNNEI. The CDR3 runs 14 residues. Trimming shortened V by 1 base and J by 4 bases, and 10 bases separated the two germline ends. The CDR3 coding sequence is TGTGCCAGCAGTGAAGACAGGGATGGAGAGACCCAGTACTTC. It yields the protein CASSEDRDGETQYF.

V usage is TRBV18 and J usage is TRBJ2-2, with 8 bases identical to TRBD2. The trim removed 1 base at V and 1 base at J, leaving 5 bases unmatched. The germline V gene has CDR1 KGHSH and CDR2 LQKENI. The CDR3 runs to 17 residues. This CDR3 is CASSPQPSGRNTGELFF. In DNA, the CDR3 is TGTGCCAGCTCACCACAGCCTAGCGGGCGGAACACCGGGGAGCTGTTTTTT.

This clone was counted a single time. This chain connects TRBV18 to TRBJ2-5; the match to TRBD1 covers 12 bases. Germline loops: CDR1 KGHSH, CDR2 LQKENI. The CDR3 has 17 residues. Trimming cost V 3 bases and J 5 bases; bases outside gene matches: 10. CDR3 in DNA: TGTGCCAGCTCACCCCGAGGCGGGACAGGGGGCACTGAGACCCAGTACTTC. This codes for CASSPRGGTGGTETQYF.

This clone appeared once. The rearrangement links TRBV27 to TRBJ2-7, with D possibly being TRBD2 (5 bases). The germline V and J ends were trimmed by 0 bases and 4 bases, with 10 bases remaining between them. The CDR3 runs to 14 residues. The germline CDR1 and CDR2 sequences are MNHEY and SMNVEV (reference sequence). The CDR3 loop is CASSLSGDPYEQYF. CDR3 sequence (DNA): TGTGCCAGCAGTTTATCGGGAGATCCTTACGAGCAGTACTTC.

The chain recombines TRBV2 with TRBJ2-3; 10 nucleotides line up with TRBD2. The V segment lost 7 bases and the J segment 5 bases; nucleotides outside the gene matches: 9. This CDR3 comprises 15 residues. Germline V gene data show CDR1 as SNHLY and CDR2 as FYNNEI. CDR3 sequence (DNA): TGTGCCAGCAAGTCCTCTAGCGGGGGTAAAGATACGCAGTATTTT. It codes for CASKSSSGGKDTQYF. Filled out from reference TRBV2 and TRBJ2-3, the complete variable domain reads EPEVTQTPSHQVTQMGQEVILRCVPISNHLYFYWYRQILGQKVEFLVSFYNNEISEKSEIFDDQFSVERPDGSNFTLKIRSTKLEDSAMYFCASKSSSGGKDTQYFGPGTRLTVL.